The 24 T cell receptor beta chains below all came from one sample that was sequenced in a study of T-cell memory formation after mild COVID-19 (dated by TCRdb to 2020 to 2022). Libraries came from 5' RACE. The sequencer was an Illumina NovaSeq 6000. The public reads were quality trimmed at Q25 with fastp and then assembled into clones with MiXCR by TCRdb, keeping productive beta chains. When rows share a CDR3 protein, they turn into one entry using the most common DNA and genes. The sample table shows 250,000 to 350,000 distinct CDR3 sequences, and approximately 16% are seen once. The ten biggest clones cover 22% of the sample. The specimen sequenced was PBMCs or a T cell subset sorted from them (not recorded which). The origin of the receptors is a man in his late teens or twenties who had mild COVID-19 (a few samples of this study predate the infection). The sample titles of this study are shuffled in the database, so cell type and time point are left out; the donor was told from shared clones.

This clonotype was detected only a few times. The J gene is TRBJ2-2, the V gene TRBV6-2 or TRBV6-3; 9 bases are shared with TRBD2. Germline values: CDR1 MNHEY, CDR2 SVGEGT. With V trimmed by 6 bases and J by 5 bases, 7 bases remained unmatched. The CDR3 consists of 15 residues. In DNA form, the CDR3 reads TGTGCCAGCAGGGATGGCGGGGGGGCGACCGGGGAGCTGTTTTTT. Its protein product is CASRDGGGATGELFF.

In this sample, this clonotype turned up a few times. The chain links TRBV7-9 to TRBJ2-7, with 7 bases that match TRBD1. V shed 6 bases and J 6 bases; nucleotides not matched to a gene: 5. Germline V lookup: CDR1 SEHNR, CDR2 FQNEAQ (reference sequence). CDR3 length equals 12 residues. CDR3 bases: TGTGCCAGCAGTCGACAGGGTTCCGAGCAGTACGTC. This codes for CASSRQGSEQYV.

This clonotype was recorded many times. CDR3 residues: CASSLVPGNTIYF. CDR3 nucleotide sequence: TGTGCCAGCAGCTTGGTTCCCGGAAACACCATATATTTT. V and J are TRBV5-5 and TRBJ1-3, with D hard to call. The germline V gene has CDR1 SGHKS and CDR2 YYEKEE (reference sequence). Trimming removed 0 bases from V and 4 bases from J, with 5 bases in between. The length of the CDR3 is 13 residues.

In its sample, this clonotype was seen a few times. The V call is TRBV5-5, the J call TRBJ2-2; D gene unclear. V was trimmed by 1 base and J by 1 base, leaving 11 bases between them. Germline CDR1 is SGHKS and CDR2 is YYEKEE (reference sequence). The CDR3 runs to 16 residues. CDR3 sequence reads: CASSLFVPGNTGELFF. CDR3 in DNA: TGTGCCAGCAGCTTGTTCGTCCCGGGGAACACCGGGGAGCTGTTTTTT.

This clonotype was recorded at least ten times. The chain is built from TRBV10-3 and TRBJ2-3; D might be TRBD1 or TRBD2, each matching 5 bases. V dropped 6 bases and J dropped 4 bases, with 17 bases sitting between them. This CDR3 region has 15 residues. Germline loops: CDR1 ENHRY, CDR2 SYGVKD. CDR3 region: CAISGEGWRADTQYF. The CDR3 DNA reads as TGTGCCATCAGCGGTGAGGGGTGGCGGGCAGATACGCAGTATTTT.

The rearrangement links TRBV6-1 to TRBJ2-1; TRBD2 matches at 9 bases. This CDR3 has 17 amino acids. The trim removed 6 bases at V and 7 bases at J, leaving 16 bases unmatched. Looked up from germline, CDR1 is MNHNS and CDR2 is SASEGT. As DNA, the CDR3 is TGTGCCAGCAGCTATAGCGGGCGGGGGGGCCTTGTAAATGAGCAGTTCTTC. This encodes CASSYSGRGGLVNEQFF.

This clonotype came up many times. V and J are TRBV12-3 or TRBV12-4 and TRBJ2-2, with D unclear. V lost 2 bases and J lost 3, with 10 bases in between. The CDR3 totals 15 residues. In nucleotides, the CDR3 is TGTGCCAGCAGTTTAAGGTCCGGGTACACCGGGGAGCTGTTTTTT. Translating gives CASSLRSGYTGELFF.

The chain joins TRBV27 to TRBJ2-2; TRBD1 might be the D (9 bases). Trimming took 7 bases from V and 4 from J, leaving 19 bases between them. From germline, CDR1 is MNHEY and CDR2 SMNVEV (reference sequence). The CDR3 extends over 16 amino acids. The CDR3 nucleotides read TGTGCCAGCACCACGGGGGGGACAGGGATCACCGGGGAGCTGTTTTTT. Translated, it gives CASTTGGTGITGELFF.

This chain links TRBV10-1 with TRBJ1-1; the D is unclear. Germline V gene data show CDR1 as WNHNN and CDR2 as SYGVQD (reference sequence). Trimming removed 0 bases from V and 4 bases from J, with 12 bases in between. The CDR3 has 15 residues. CDR3 in amino acids: CASSESRASSTEAFF. The CDR3 region has the DNA TGCGCCAGCAGTGAGTCGCGGGCCTCCAGCACTGAAGCTTTCTTT.

This clonotype was counted between two and nine times. The rearrangement links TRBV20-1 to TRBJ1-3; D remains ambiguous. The germline V gene encodes CDR1 DFQATT and CDR2 SNEGSKA (reference sequence). The CDR3 covers 16 residues. Trimming took off 1 base at V and 0 bases at J, with 13 bases between the two ends. This CDR3 reads CSARVQTGLSGNTIYF. The CDR3 region has the DNA TGCAGTGCTAGAGTACAAACCGGTCTCTCTGGAAACACCATATATTTT.

This chain uses TRBV5-6 with TRBJ1-2, with D unclear. The V and J ends lost 9 bases and 4 bases respectively, with 19 bases between them. The CDR3 is 14 amino acids. Germline CDR1 reads SGHDT; CDR2 reads YYEEEE. CDR3 coding DNA: TGTGCCACATCGAGGGTGGACGGCAGCTATGGCTACACCTTC. Its protein is CATSRVDGSYGYTF. The entire variable domain, with the rest obtained from reference TRBV5-6 and TRBJ1-2, is as follows: DAGVTQSPTHLIKTRGQQVTLRCSPKSGHDTVSWYQQALGQGPQFIFQYYEEEERQRGNFPDRFSGHQFPNYSSELNVNALLLGDSALYLCATSRVDGSYGYTFGSGTRLTVV.

The chain joins TRBV20-1 to TRBJ1-1, with no clear D. This CDR3 spans 13 amino acids. V shed 1 base and J shed 9 bases, with 15 bases lying between them. The V gene's germline CDR1 is DFQATT and CDR2 SNEGSKA (reference sequence). The CDR3 DNA reads as TGCAGTGCTAGAGGACCGGGAATCCAAAAAGCTTTCTTT. Protein sequence: CSARGPGIQKAFF.

This chain connects TRBV6-2 or TRBV6-3 to TRBJ2-1; D is possibly TRBD2 (6 bases). Trimming took off 4 bases at V and 4 bases at J, with 23 bases between the two ends. The CDR3 has 18 residues. CDR1 and CDR2 (germline): MNHEY, SVGEGT. The CDR3 DNA sequence: TGTGCCAGCAGTTTTTTACCGGAGGGGATACACAAGTACAATGAGCAGTTCTTC. Residues: CASSFLPEGIHKYNEQFF.

The V call is TRBV7-9, the J call TRBJ2-7; D gene unclear. Germline values: CDR1 SEHNR, CDR2 FQNEAQ (reference sequence). The CDR3 spans 12 residues. V lost 1 base, J lost 7 bases, and 8 bases lay in between. This CDR3 is CASSLGGWEQYF. In nucleotides, the CDR3 is TGTGCCAGCAGCTTAGGAGGTTGGGAGCAGTACTTC. Drawing the rest from reference TRBV7-9 and TRBJ2-7, the complete variable domain is DTGVSQNPRHKITKRGQNVTFRCDPISEHNRLYWYRQTLGQGPEFLTYFQNEAQLEKSRLLSDRFSAERPKGSFSTLEIQRTEQGDSAMYLCASSLGGWEQYFGPGTRLTVT.

Only a few counts were recorded for this clonotype. The chain recombines TRBV4-3 with TRBJ2-3; D unresolved. The CDR3 extends over 15 amino acids. CDR1 and CDR2 from the germline V gene are LGHNA and YSLEER. V lost 3 bases, J lost 0 bases, and 10 bases lay in between. The CDR3 DNA sequence: TGCGCCAGCAGCCAGAAATTCATGAGCACAGATACGCAGTATTTT. Its protein product is CASSQKFMSTDTQYF.

This chain uses TRBV6-5 with TRBJ1-2; 8 positions agree with TRBD1. CDR1 and CDR2 from the germline V gene are MNHEY and SVGAGI. V was pared by 6 bases and J by 6 bases, with 6 bases of the junction left unmatched. This CDR3 has 13 residues. CDR3 region: CASSRQGLDGYTF. In DNA, the CDR3 is TGTGCCAGCAGCCGACAGGGGTTGGATGGCTACACCTTC.

V and J are TRBV2 and TRBJ1-1, with D possibly being TRBD1 (5 bases). Germline V gene sequence: CDR1 SNHLY, CDR2 FYNNEI. The CDR3 is 14 amino acids. The germline V and J ends were trimmed by 4 bases and 5 bases, with 14 bases remaining between them. CDR3 amino acids: CASSVEGLGTEAFF. In nucleotides, the CDR3 is TGTGCCAGCAGTGTTGAGGGACTGGGGACTGAAGCTTTCTTT.

In this sample, this clonotype turned up a few times. This chain joins TRBV6-5 and TRBJ2-7, with D perhaps matching TRBD2 (6 bases). CDR3 length: 16 residues. V lost 6 bases to trimming and J lost 5 bases, with 23 bases between them. Germline V lookup: CDR1 MNHEY, CDR2 SVGAGI. In nucleotides, the CDR3 is TGTGCCAGCAGATCCCTTTCGGGACTCAGACCCCACGAGCAGTACTTC. Translation gives CASRSLSGLRPHEQYF.

This clonotype was seen at least ten times. V and J are TRBV7-6 and TRBJ2-1; D unresolved. This CDR3 is built from 14 residues. V lost 6 bases to trimming and J lost 12 bases, with 21 bases between them. Germline V gene sequence: CDR1 SGHVS, CDR2 FNYEAQ. CDR3 nucleotide sequence: TGTGCCAGCAGTCCAGCGCGGTCCAGCCTCGGGCAGTTCTTC. Translation gives CASSPARSSLGQFF.

This chain joins TRBV6-5 and TRBJ2-2; TRBD2 might be the D (5 bases). Per germline, CDR1 MNHEY and CDR2 SVGAGI. The V end was cut by 5 bases, the J end by 2 bases, with 12 bases between. This CDR3 spans 15 amino acids. For the CDR3, the DNA is TGTGCCAGCAGTAACGCTGGGAGTAACACCGGGGAGCTGTTTTTT. Its protein is CASSNAGSNTGELFF.

This clonotype has a handful of counts. The chain couples TRBV4-3 to TRBJ1-2; 9 nucleotides match TRBD1. Unmatched junction bases numbered 4, after V lost 1 base and J lost 4 bases. The CDR3 is made up of 15 amino acids. The germline V gene encodes CDR1 LGHNA and CDR2 YSLEER. CDR3 in amino acids: CASSQVQGAGYGYTF. For the CDR3, the DNA is TGCGCCAGCAGCCAAGTACAGGGGGCCGGCTATGGCTACACCTTC.

J is TRBJ2-5 and V is TRBV4-1; D possibly corresponds to TRBD1 (7 bases). CDR3 length equals 17 residues. The germline CDR1 and CDR2 sequences are MGHRA and YSYEKL. Trimming took off 1 base at V and 3 bases at J, with 18 bases between the two ends. CDR3 nucleotide sequence: TGCGCCAGCAGCCAAGTCTTAAGGAGGGGGCGCGAAGAGACCCAGTACTTC. Translated, it gives CASSQVLRRGREETQYF.

The chain employs TRBV6-2 or TRBV6-3 and TRBJ2-5, with D unresolved. Germline CDR1 MNHEY, CDR2 SVGEGT. V was cut by 2 bases and J by 5 bases, with 9 bases left in between. The CDR3 is 13 residues long. The CDR3 here is CASSYKTWETQYF. The CDR3 DNA follows: TGTGCCAGCAGTTACAAGACCTGGGAGACCCAGTACTTC.

This clonotype has just a few counts. This chain joins TRBV6-2 or TRBV6-3 and TRBJ2-2; 7 bases agree with TRBD1. V lost 4 bases, J lost 5 bases, and 7 bases stayed unmatched. Germline CDR1 is MNHEY and CDR2 is SVGEGT. The length of the CDR3 is 15 residues. The CDR3 loop is CASSSGTVKTGELFF. CDR3 bases: TGTGCCAGCAGTTCCGGGACAGTAAAAACCGGGGAGCTGTTTTTT.